Following are 5 T cell receptor beta chains from one sample sequenced in a study of blood T cell repertoires in COVID-19. Method: immunoSEQ multiplex PCR; TCRdb's copy keeps in-frame clones and lacks some. This sample has over 200,000 clones, with roughly four fifths found just once. Sequences were obtained from PBMCs or T cells enriched from blood (not recorded which). All receptors derive from a man between 60 and 70 years old who had recovered from COVID-19.

V usage is TRBV10-1 and J usage is TRBJ2-5; 7 nucleotides match TRBD2. The CDR3 loop spans 13 amino acids. J was trimmed by 0 bases and V by 5 bases; bases with no gene match: 0. In germline, CDR1 is WNHNN, CDR2 SYGVQD (reference sequence). CDR3: CASSRGDQETQYF. In DNA form, the CDR3 reads TGCGCCAGCAGTCGGGGGGACCAAGAGACCCAGTACTTC.

The chain is built from TRBV5-1 and TRBJ2-7, with no clear D. Trimming removed 4 bases from V and 3 bases from J, with 11 bases in between. This CDR3 comprises 13 residues. Looked up from germline, CDR1 is SGHRS and CDR2 is YFSETQ. CDR3: CASSTPGYYEQYF. CDR3 in DNA: TGCGCCAGCAGCACACCAGGATACTACGAGCAGTACTTC.

In nucleotides, the CDR3 is TGTGCCAGCAGCTTACCCACCTCTAGCGGGGGAGTGGGAGATACGCAGTATTTT. The encoded protein is CASSLPTSSGGVGDTQYF. The rearrangement uses TRBV7-9 and TRBJ2-3, with 10 bases aligning to TRBD2. Trimming took 2 bases from V and 5 from J; bases not matched to a gene: 13. CDR3 length: 18 residues. Germline values: CDR1 SEHNR, CDR2 FQNEAQ (reference sequence).

This chain joins TRBV27 and TRBJ2-7, with TRBD2 identical over 7 bases. V lost 5 bases, J lost 0 bases, and 7 bases stayed unmatched. The CDR3 totals 15 residues. Looked up from germline, CDR1 is MNHEY and CDR2 is SMNVEV (reference sequence). The CDR3 DNA follows: TGTGCCAGCAGTATAAGGGAGGGCTCCTCCTACGAGCAGTACTTC. Encoded protein: CASSIREGSSYEQYF.

The genes are TRBV5-1 and TRBJ2-7, with 9 nucleotides matching TRBD1. This CDR3 contains 15 residues. Germline CDR1 is SGHRS and CDR2 is YFSETQ. V was pared by 0 bases and J by 3 bases, with 4 bases of the junction left unmatched. The CDR3: CASSLGGQGFYEQYF. DNA for the CDR3: TGCGCCAGCAGCTTGGGGGGACAGGGATTCTACGAGCAGTACTTC.